The present T cell receptor (beta chain) was sequenced within a study of blood T cell repertoires in COVID-19. Turning to the study itself: COVID-19 samples, acute and convalescent, were from the United States, Italy and Spain. In each case, the material was cDNA or gDNA derived from T cells, B-cell-depleted T cells, or PBMCs.

How the authors handled the data: Cell counts per sample came from amplifying reference gene primers. Sequencing was performed with immunoSEQ multiplex PCR; in TCRdb, only in-frame clones are kept and a portion is missing. The V and J calls and clone size come from that table; D and trimming were worked out from the DNA. The table shows 250,000 or so clones, with around nine tenths occurring only once. This CDR3 is 15 amino acids long. V lost 8 bases and J 7 bases, leaving 24 bases between the germline ends. Germline CDR1 MNHEY, CDR2 SMNVEV (reference sequence). V usage is TRBV27 and J usage is TRBJ2-7, with a tentative D call TRBD1 (7 bases). The clonotype comes from a woman aged 70-85 years with active or convalescent COVID-19. Sequenced sample: peripheral blood. The CDR3 region has the DNA TGTGCCAGCTCCCCCAGGGGGGAAGATTTGTTGGAGCAGTACTTC. The encoded protein is CASSPRGEDLLEQYF.